A single sample is the source of the 15 T cell receptor beta chains below, sequenced in a study of cytomegalovirus exposure and HLA in healthy donors. 13 Jbeta primers and 60 Vbeta primers were used for the PCR. Clones were read by immunoSEQ multiplex PCR, and TCRdb kept only the in-frame ones, dropping some. In the table there are about 200,000 clones, roughly 70% of which are singletons. Material for sequencing was PBMCs. The receptors were sampled from a woman younger than 45 in good health and CMV-seronegative.

A few counts support this clone. The V call is TRBV6-5, the J call TRBJ1-5; the D gene is possibly TRBD1 (5 bases). V was trimmed by 2 bases and J by 4 bases, leaving 12 bases between them. The CDR3 sequence is 15 residues long. Germline CDR1 is MNHEY and CDR2 is SVGAGI. The CDR3 DNA reads as TGTGCCAGCAGTTACGGCGGGGGGAGGAATCAGCCCCAGCATTTT. Residues: CASSYGGGRNQPQHF.

The V call is TRBV15, the J call TRBJ2-7; 7 nucleotides align to TRBD1. The length of the CDR3 is 14 residues. The ends lost 1 base at V and 3 bases at J; junction bases unmatched: 3. CDR1 is LNHNV, CDR2 YYDKDF, per germline (reference sequence). The CDR3 sequence: CATSRATGFYEQYF. The CDR3 DNA reads as TGTGCCACCAGCAGAGCGACAGGGTTCTACGAGCAGTACTTC.

This clone was found a few times. The rearrangement uses TRBV11-2 and TRBJ2-7; the D gene is possibly TRBD2 (7 bases). The germline CDR1 and CDR2 sequences are SGHAT and FQNNGV. The ends were cut back, 5 bases at V and 5 bases at J, with 16 bases in the middle. The CDR3 consists of 14 residues. This CDR3 reads CASSRPGGPDEQYF. The DNA for the CDR3 is TGTGCCAGCAGCCGTCCCGGGGGGCCGGACGAGCAGTACTTC.

This chain uses TRBV5-1 with TRBJ2-3; TRBD2 aligns across 11 bases. Losses at the gene ends were 3 bases for V and 2 bases for J; bases not matched to a gene: 11. Germline V gives CDR1 SGHRS, CDR2 YFSETQ. This CDR3 region has 18 residues. The DNA of the CDR3 is TGCGCCAGCAGCTGGACGGGGACTAGCGGACTCGACACAGATACGCAGTATTTT. This sequence encodes CASSWTGTSGLDTDTQYF.

This sequence joins TRBV4-2 and TRBJ2-7, with TRBD2 as a possible D gene (5 bases). CDR3 length: 12 amino acids. The V end lost 5 bases, the J end lost 7 bases, and 12 bases lay between the germline ends. In germline, CDR1 is LGHNA, CDR2 YNFKEQ. The CDR3 region is CASSSPPGEQYF. Here the CDR3 DNA reads TGTGCCAGCAGCTCACCTCCGGGGGAGCAGTACTTC.

The gene calls are TRBV27 and TRBJ1-6; the match to TRBD1 covers 8 bases. The junction had 4 bases not matched to a gene; V was cut back by 4 bases and J by 8 bases. The germline V gene has CDR1 MNHEY and CDR2 SMNVEV (reference sequence). The CDR3 runs to 14 residues. Written as DNA, the CDR3 is TGTGCCAGCAGTTCCGGACAGGGATATTCACCCCTCCACTTT. Its translation: CASSSGQGYSPLHF.

The chain has TRBV7-3 and TRBJ2-2, with TRBD2 matching over 14 bases. The CDR3 runs 16 residues. Trimming cost V 5 bases and J 4 bases; bases outside gene matches: 3. The V gene's germline CDR1 is SGHTA and CDR2 FQGTGA. DNA for the CDR3: TGTGCCAGCAGCCCTGGACTAGCGGGAGGCACCGGGGAGCTGTTTTTT. Amino acids: CASSPGLAGGTGELFF.

This sequence joins TRBV5-4 and TRBJ2-2; tentatively, D is TRBD2 (6 bases). Per the germline V gene, CDR1 is SGHNT and CDR2 is YYREEE (reference sequence). The CDR3 is 15 amino acids. Trimming took 6 bases from V and 1 from J, leaving 13 bases between them. The CDR3 region has the DNA TGTGCCAGCATATCGGGGGAGCGGAACACCGGGGAGCTGTTTTTT. Translated: CASISGERNTGELFF.

This clone was observed a handful of times. The V and J genes are TRBV7-8 and TRBJ2-7; perhaps TRBD2 as D (5 bases). The V gene's germline CDR1 is SGHVS and CDR2 FQNEAQ. This CDR3 region has 12 residues. Trimming cost V 5 bases and J 6 bases, with 11 bases left between them. CDR3: CASSRSSLEQYF. The CDR3 nucleotides are TGTGCCAGCAGCCGATCTAGCCTCGAGCAGTACTTC.

The rearrangement joins TRBV25-1 to TRBJ1-5; D gene ambiguous. Germline loops: CDR1 MGHDK, CDR2 SYGVNS. This CDR3 spans 13 amino acids. The V end was cut by 1 base, the J end by 15 bases, with 16 bases between. The CDR3 DNA is TGTGCCAGCAGTGAATCAGATTTTGATATAATGCATTTT. Its translation: CASSESDFDIMHF. Full variable domain (outside the CDR3, taken from reference TRBV25-1 and TRBJ1-5): EADIYQTPRYLVIGTGKKITLECSQTMGHDKMYWYQQDPGMELHLIHYSYGVNSTEKGDLSSESTVSRIRTEHFPLTLESARPSHTSQYLCASSESDFDIMHFGDGTRLSIL.

The chain links TRBV11-2 to TRBJ2-5; 9 bases are a match to TRBD2. With 5 bases clipped from V and 5 bases from J, the junction kept 9 bases outside the gene matches. The germline CDR1 and CDR2 sequences are SGHAT and FQNNGV. The CDR3 runs to 15 residues. The CDR3 region has the DNA TGTGCCAGCAGCCCCAGCGCGGGAGGGCCTGAGACCCAGTACTTC. Its translation: CASSPSAGGPETQYF.

The chain combines TRBV4-1 with TRBJ1-5, with 7 bases matching TRBD1. Per the germline V gene, CDR1 is MGHRA and CDR2 is YSYEKL. CDR3 length: 15 amino acids. After removal of 3 bases from V and 9 bases from J, the junction contained 11 bases not matched to a gene. The CDR3 spells CASSHPGQRAPPQHF. DNA of the CDR3: TGCGCCAGCAGCCACCCGGGACAGCGGGCGCCGCCCCAGCATTTT.

The chain's CDR3 is CASSLVTSGNEQYF. The CDR3 nucleotides are TGTGCCAGCAGCTTAGTGACTAGCGGGAACGAGCAGTACTTC. The J gene is TRBJ2-7, the V gene TRBV7-2; 11 bases match TRBD2. V dropped 1 base and J dropped 5; count of bases not matched to a gene: 1. Germline lookup yields CDR1 SGHTA and CDR2 FQGNSA. This CDR3 is built from 14 residues.

This clone was seen more than once but under ten times. The chain employs TRBV5-1 and TRBJ1-4, with D perhaps TRBD1 (5 bases). There are 14 residues in the CDR3. Germline CDR1 and CDR2: SGHRS and YFSETQ. Trimming took off 3 bases at V and 4 bases at J, with 10 bases between the two ends. The CDR3 DNA reads as TGCGCCAGCAGCTGGTCGGGGGGTAATGAAAAACTGTTTTTT. Protein product: CASSWSGGNEKLFF.

This clone was detected only a few times. Within the sample, other DNA sequences also encode this same CDR3. This chain connects TRBV5-1 to TRBJ2-3, with D maybe TRBD1 (5 bases). The germline V gene encodes CDR1 SGHRS and CDR2 YFSETQ. The CDR3 spans 14 residues. Trimming shortened V by 2 bases and J by 2 bases, and 9 bases separated the two germline ends. CDR3 in amino acids: CASSFRGPTDTQYF. The DNA for the CDR3 is TGCGCCAGCAGCTTTAGGGGTCCCACAGATACGCAGTATTTT.